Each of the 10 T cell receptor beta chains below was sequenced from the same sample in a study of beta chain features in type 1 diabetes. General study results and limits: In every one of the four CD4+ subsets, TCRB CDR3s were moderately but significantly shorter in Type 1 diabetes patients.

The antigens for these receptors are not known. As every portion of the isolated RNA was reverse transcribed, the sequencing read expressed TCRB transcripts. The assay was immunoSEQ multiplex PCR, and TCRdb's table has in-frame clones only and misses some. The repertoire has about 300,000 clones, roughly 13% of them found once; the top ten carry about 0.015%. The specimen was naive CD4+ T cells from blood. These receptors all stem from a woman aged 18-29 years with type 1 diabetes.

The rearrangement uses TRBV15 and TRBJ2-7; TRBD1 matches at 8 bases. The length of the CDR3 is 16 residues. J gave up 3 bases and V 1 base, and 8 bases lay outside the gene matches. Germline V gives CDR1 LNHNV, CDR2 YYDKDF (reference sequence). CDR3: CATSRARQGAGYEQYF. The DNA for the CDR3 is TGTGCCACCAGCAGAGCCCGGCAGGGGGCCGGCTACGAGCAGTACTTC.

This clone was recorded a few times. The CDR3 coding sequence is TGCAGCGTTCGGAGGCTCCTCTCCTACGAGCAGTACTTC. The encoded protein is CSVRRLLSYEQYF. The chain is built from TRBV29-1 and TRBJ2-7, with D tentatively TRBD2 (5 bases). Germline V gene lookup returns CDR1 SQVTM and CDR2 ANQGSEA. This CDR3 region has 13 residues. Trimming took off 5 bases at V and 0 bases at J, with 11 bases between the two ends.

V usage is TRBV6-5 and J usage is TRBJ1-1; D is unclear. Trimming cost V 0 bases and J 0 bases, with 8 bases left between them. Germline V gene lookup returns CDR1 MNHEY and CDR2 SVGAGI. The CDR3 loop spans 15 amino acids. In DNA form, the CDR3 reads TGTGCCAGCAGTTACTCGCAGAACATGAACACTGAAGCTTTCTTT. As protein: CASSYSQNMNTEAFF.

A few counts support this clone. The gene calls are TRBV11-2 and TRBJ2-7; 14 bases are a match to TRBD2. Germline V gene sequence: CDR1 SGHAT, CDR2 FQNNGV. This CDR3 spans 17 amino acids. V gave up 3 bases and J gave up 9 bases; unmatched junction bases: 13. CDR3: CASSFTGTSGSLTVQYF. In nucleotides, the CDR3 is TGTGCCAGCAGCTTTACCGGGACTAGCGGGAGTCTGACCGTGCAGTACTTC.

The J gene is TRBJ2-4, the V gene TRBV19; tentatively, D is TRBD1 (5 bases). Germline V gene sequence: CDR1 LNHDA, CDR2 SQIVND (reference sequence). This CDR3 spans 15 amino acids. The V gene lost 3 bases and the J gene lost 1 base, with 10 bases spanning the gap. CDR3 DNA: TGTGCCAGTAGTATTGGTGGGGCGGCCAAAAACATTCAGTACTTC. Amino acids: CASSIGGAAKNIQYF.

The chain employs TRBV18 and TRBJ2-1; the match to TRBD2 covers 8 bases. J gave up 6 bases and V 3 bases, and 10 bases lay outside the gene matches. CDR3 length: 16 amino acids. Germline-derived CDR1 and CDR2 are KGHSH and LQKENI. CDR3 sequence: CASSPPGLGYLNEQFF. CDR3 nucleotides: TGTGCCAGCTCACCCCCGGGACTAGGCTATCTCAATGAGCAGTTCTTC. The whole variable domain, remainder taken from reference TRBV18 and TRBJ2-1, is NAGVMQNPRHLVRRRGQEARLRCSPMKGHSHVYWYRQLPEEGLKFMVYLQKENIIDESGMPKERFSAEFPKEGPSILRIQQVVRGDSAAYFCASSPPGLGYLNEQFFGPGTRLTVL.

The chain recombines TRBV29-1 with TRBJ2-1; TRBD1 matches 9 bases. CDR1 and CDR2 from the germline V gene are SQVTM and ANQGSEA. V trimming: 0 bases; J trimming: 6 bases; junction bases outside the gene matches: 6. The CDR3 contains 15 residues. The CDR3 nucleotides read TGCAGCGTTGAAGAGCCCGACAGGGGGAGCAATGAGCAGTTCTTC. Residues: CSVEEPDRGSNEQFF.

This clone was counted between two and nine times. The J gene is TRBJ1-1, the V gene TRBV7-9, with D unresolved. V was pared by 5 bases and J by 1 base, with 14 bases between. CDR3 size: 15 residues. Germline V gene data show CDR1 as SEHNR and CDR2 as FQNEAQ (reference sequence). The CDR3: CASSRDTDRNTEAFF. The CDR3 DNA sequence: TGTGCCAGCAGCCGAGACACCGACCGGAACACTGAAGCTTTCTTT.

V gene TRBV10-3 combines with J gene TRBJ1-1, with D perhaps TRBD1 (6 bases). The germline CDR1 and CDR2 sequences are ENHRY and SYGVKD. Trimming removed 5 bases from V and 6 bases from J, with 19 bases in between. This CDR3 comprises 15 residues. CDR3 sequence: CAISIRQDRPPEAFF. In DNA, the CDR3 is TGTGCCATCAGTATTCGACAGGATAGACCTCCTGAAGCTTTCTTT.

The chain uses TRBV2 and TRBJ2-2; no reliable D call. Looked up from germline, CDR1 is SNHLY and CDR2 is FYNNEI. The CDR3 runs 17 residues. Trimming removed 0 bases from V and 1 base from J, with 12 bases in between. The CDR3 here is CASSEALLAGNTGELFF. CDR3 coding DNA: TGTGCCAGCAGTGAAGCGCTTCTGGCAGGGAACACCGGGGAGCTGTTTTTT.